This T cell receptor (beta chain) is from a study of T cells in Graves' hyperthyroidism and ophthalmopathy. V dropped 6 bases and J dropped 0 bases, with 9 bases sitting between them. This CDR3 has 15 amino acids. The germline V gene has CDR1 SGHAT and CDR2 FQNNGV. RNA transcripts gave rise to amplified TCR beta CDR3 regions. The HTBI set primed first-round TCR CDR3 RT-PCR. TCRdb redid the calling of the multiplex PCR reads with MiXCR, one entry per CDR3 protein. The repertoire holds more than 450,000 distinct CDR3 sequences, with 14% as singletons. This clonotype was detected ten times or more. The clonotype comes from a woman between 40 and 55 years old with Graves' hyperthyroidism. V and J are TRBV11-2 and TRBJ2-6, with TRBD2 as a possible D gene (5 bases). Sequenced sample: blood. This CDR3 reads CASSYSGSGANVLTF. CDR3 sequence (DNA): TGTGCCAGCAGTTACAGCGGCTCTGGGGCCAACGTCCTGACTTTC.